Each of the 21 T cell receptor beta chains below was sequenced from the same sample in a study of glioma-infiltrating T cells after dendritic cell vaccination. The time point: after dendritic cell vaccination, including at tumor progression/relapse. TCRdb's copy holds only in-frame clones and misses some; the assay was immunoSEQ multiplex PCR. The sample has some 110,000 clones, about 90% seen once; the top ten hold around 2.6%. Here the sequenced sample was blood, taken after dendritic cell vaccination. Receptors originate from a human donor with glioblastoma.

The chain joins TRBV5-5 to TRBJ1-2, with a possible D match to TRBD1 (6 bases). Germline CDR1 SGHKS, CDR2 YYEKEE (reference sequence). This CDR3 spans 14 amino acids. V lost 0 bases to trimming and J lost 4 bases, with 10 bases between them. The CDR3 nucleotides are TGTGCCAGCAGCTTGGCACAGGGCCCCTATGGCTACACCTTC. This translates into CASSLAQGPYGYTF.

The chain links TRBV2 to TRBJ1-5; D uncertain. This CDR3 is built from 14 residues. CDR1 and CDR2 from the germline V gene are SNHLY and FYNNEI. Trimming pared 4 bases from V and 6 bases from J, leaving 13 bases between. The CDR3 region is CASSGTTGAQPQHF. CDR3 coding DNA: TGTGCCAGCAGTGGGACGACGGGAGCTCAGCCCCAGCATTTT.

This rearrangement joins TRBV9 to TRBJ1-6; 12 nucleotides agree with TRBD1. CDR1 and CDR2 from the germline V gene are SGDLS and YYNGEE. The junction had 7 bases not matched to a gene; V was cut back by 5 bases and J by 10 bases. CDR3 size: 15 residues. The CDR3 coding sequence is TGTGCCAGCAGTGGGACAGGGGGCCTGACATCACCCCTCCACTTT. Translating gives CASSGTGGLTSPLHF.

This rearrangement joins TRBV7-9 to TRBJ2-5; TRBD2 agrees at 7 bases. Trimming cost V 5 bases and J 0 bases; bases outside gene matches: 3. CDR3 length: 14 residues. Germline V CDR1 and CDR2: SEHNR, FQNEAQ (reference sequence). This chain's CDR3 is CASSAGAHQETQYF. CDR3 sequence (DNA): TGTGCCAGCAGCGCGGGAGCTCACCAAGAGACCCAGTACTTC.

The chain recombines TRBV30 with TRBJ1-4; perhaps TRBD1 as D (5 bases). Germline V gene data show CDR1 as GTSNPN and CDR2 as SVGIG (reference sequence). CDR3 size: 15 residues. The V and J ends lost 4 bases and 0 bases respectively, with 12 bases between them. As DNA, the CDR3 is TGTGCCTGGACTGGGGGGGGGACAACTAATGAAAAACTGTTTTTT. Translation: CAWTGGGTTNEKLFF.

This clone was recorded once. This chain links TRBV5-8 with TRBJ2-1; D not certain. The CDR3 sequence is 13 residues long. CDR1 is SGHTS, CDR2 YDEGEE, per germline. V was trimmed by 4 bases and J by 7 bases, leaving 12 bases between them. CDR3 protein: CASSHSLGNEQFF. For the CDR3, the DNA is TGTGCCAGCAGCCACAGCCTTGGAAATGAGCAGTTCTTC.

This chain joins TRBV6-5 and TRBJ2-1; 11 bases line up with TRBD2. The CDR3 consists of 14 residues. V lost 0 bases to trimming and J lost 15 bases; unmatched junction nucleotides: 7. Looked up from germline, CDR1 is MNHEY and CDR2 is SVGAGI. The CDR3 protein is CASSYSILAGGRFF. The CDR3 DNA reads as TGTGCCAGCAGTTACTCGATCTTAGCGGGGGGGCGGTTCTTC.

The rearrangement uses TRBV30 and TRBJ2-5; D may be TRBD1 (5 bases). The CDR3 extends over 14 amino acids. Germline V lookup: CDR1 GTSNPN, CDR2 SVGIG (reference sequence). The germline V and J ends were trimmed by 1 base and 4 bases, with 13 bases remaining between them. CDR3 bases: TGTGCCTGGAGTGGAGGCCGTAGGGGAGAGACCCAGTACTTC. Translation gives CAWSGGRRGETQYF. The full variable domain, with the rest looked up from reference TRBV30 and TRBJ2-5, is SQTIHQWPATLVQPVGSPLSLECTVEGTSNPNLYWYRQAAGRGLQLLFYSVGIGQISSEVPQNLSASRPQDRQFILSSKKLLLSDSGFYLCAWSGGRRGETQYFGPGTRLLVL.

The chain links TRBV19 to TRBJ1-1; 10 positions match TRBD1. This CDR3 has 13 amino acids. CDR1 and CDR2 (germline): LNHDA, SQIVND (reference sequence). J gave up 5 bases and V 6 bases, and 3 bases lay outside the gene matches. The CDR3 region is CASSPDRGTEAFF. CDR3 nucleotide sequence: TGTGCCAGTAGCCCGGACAGGGGGACTGAAGCTTTCTTT.

This chain connects TRBV27 to TRBJ1-2; D not certain. Germline CDR1 and CDR2: MNHEY and SMNVEV (reference sequence). This CDR3 has 17 amino acids. V shed 2 bases and J shed 0 bases, with 16 bases lying between them. The CDR3 DNA is TGTGCCAGCAGTTTACGGCGTAACAGTATAGCTAACTATGGCTACACCTTC. Amino acids: CASSLRRNSIANYGYTF.

V gene TRBV28 combines with J gene TRBJ1-4; D may be TRBD1 (6 bases). V lost 1 base and J lost 7, with 13 bases in between. The CDR3 spans 15 residues. Germline V gene data show CDR1 as MDHEN and CDR2 as SYDVKM. As DNA, the CDR3 is TGTGCCAGCAGTTTATCAGGGGTGTCGGGTGAAAAACTGTTTTTT. As protein: CASSLSGVSGEKLFF. The full variable domain, its missing parts supplied by reference TRBV28 and TRBJ1-4, is DVKVTQSSRYLVKRTGEKVFLECVQDMDHENMFWYRQDPGLGLRLIYFSYDVKMKEKGDIPEGYSVSREKKERFSLILESASTNQTSMYLCASSLSGVSGEKLFFGSGTQLSVL.

The V gene is TRBV10-3, the J gene TRBJ2-2; 7 nucleotides align to TRBD1. V gave up 4 bases and J gave up 6 bases; unmatched junction bases: 5. The germline V gene encodes CDR1 ENHRY and CDR2 SYGVKD. CDR3 length: 14 residues. CDR3 bases: TGTGCCATCAGTGCTCAGGGGGTACCCGGGGAGCTGTTTTTT. This encodes CAISAQGVPGELFF.

This chain links TRBV7-9 with TRBJ2-2; D remains ambiguous. The V gene lost 0 bases and the J gene lost 6 bases, with 11 bases spanning the gap. The CDR3 extends over 15 amino acids. Germline V gives CDR1 SEHNR, CDR2 FQNEAQ (reference sequence). CDR3: CASSLAVDWAGELFF. CDR3 DNA sequence: TGTGCCAGCAGCTTAGCCGTTGACTGGGCCGGGGAGCTGTTTTTT.

This clone is a singleton in its sample. This chain links TRBV19 with TRBJ2-3, with 8 bases matching TRBD2. The CDR3 has 14 amino acids. Germline V lookup: CDR1 LNHDA, CDR2 SQIVND (reference sequence). Germline trimming cut 5 bases from V and 4 bases from J; bases unmatched to any gene: 5. The CDR3 loop is CASSQTSVPDTQYF. The CDR3 region has the DNA TGTGCCAGTAGTCAGACTAGCGTTCCAGATACGCAGTATTTT.

The chain uses TRBV6-5 and TRBJ2-1, with a tentative D call TRBD2 (6 bases). The CDR3 extends over 16 amino acids. V lost 3 bases to trimming and J lost 8 bases, with 20 bases between them. Germline V lookup: CDR1 MNHEY, CDR2 SVGAGI. The CDR3 spells CASSYGRRKASDEQFF. The CDR3 nucleotides are TGTGCCAGCAGTTATGGGCGACGAAAAGCTAGCGATGAGCAGTTCTTC.

The CDR3 nucleotides read TGTGCCAGCAGCTCCCTGGGACTAGCGGGAGGGCCAAACTACGAGCAGTACTTC. It codes for CASSSLGLAGGPNYEQYF. The rearrangement links TRBV5-6 to TRBJ2-7, with TRBD2 identical over 16 bases. This CDR3 is built from 18 residues. Germline trimming cut 3 bases from V and 3 bases from J; bases unmatched to any gene: 9. Per germline, CDR1 SGHDT and CDR2 YYEEEE. Based on the CDR3 plus reference TRBV5-6 and TRBJ2-7, the full variable domain is DAGVTQSPTHLIKTRGQQVTLRCSPKSGHDTVSWYQQALGQGPQFIFQYYEEEERQRGNFPDRFSGHQFPNYSSELNVNALLLGDSALYLCASSSLGLAGGPNYEQYFGPGTRLTVT.

CDR3 sequence reads: CASSLGPGLQETQYF. CDR3 coding DNA: TGTGCCAGCAGCTTAGGGCCAGGCCTCCAAGAGACCCAGTACTTC. The V and J genes are TRBV7-2 and TRBJ2-5; D is unresolved. CDR1 and CDR2 (germline): SGHTA, FQGNSA. The CDR3 runs 15 residues. V lost 1 base to trimming and J lost 1 base, with 10 bases between them.

V and J are TRBV5-1 and TRBJ2-5, with 7 bases that match TRBD2. V dropped 4 bases and J dropped 2; count of bases not matched to a gene: 23. Germline values: CDR1 SGHRS, CDR2 YFSETQ. CDR3 length: 20 residues. The CDR3 here is CASSGAVTGGGSLLQETQYF. In nucleotides, the CDR3 is TGCGCCAGCAGCGGCGCTGTTACAGGCGGGGGTTCGTTACTGCAAGAGACCCAGTACTTC.

The chain is built from TRBV20-1 and TRBJ2-1, with no clear D. This CDR3 has 11 amino acids. Germline loops: CDR1 DFQATT, CDR2 SNEGSKA (reference sequence). The CDR3 protein is CTLGWLNEQFF. The DNA of the CDR3 is TGCACCCTTGGCTGGCTGAATGAGCAGTTCTTC.

The rearrangement uses TRBV6-5 and TRBJ1-2, with TRBD1 matching 11 bases. Germline CDR1 MNHEY, CDR2 SVGAGI. This CDR3 is built from 15 residues. J was trimmed by 4 bases and V by 1 base; bases with no gene match: 2. CDR3 sequence reads: CASSYWTGGFYGYTF. The CDR3 DNA reads as TGTGCCAGCAGTTACTGGACAGGGGGCTTCTATGGCTACACCTTC.

This clone was recorded only once. V gene TRBV5-1 combines with J gene TRBJ2-1, with 7 positions matching TRBD1. The CDR3 contains 15 residues. Germline values: CDR1 SGHRS, CDR2 YFSETQ. V was pared by 4 bases and J by 6 bases, with 10 bases of the junction left unmatched. CDR3 loop: CASSLNRGSGNEQFF. The CDR3 DNA reads as TGCGCCAGCAGCCTCAACAGGGGATCGGGCAATGAGCAGTTCTTC. Full variable domain (remainder filled in from reference TRBV5-1 and TRBJ2-1): KAGVTQTPRYLIKTRGQQVTLSCSPISGHRSVSWYQQTPGQGLQFLFEYFSETQRNKGNFPGRFSGRQFSNSRSEMNVSTLELGDSALYLCASSLNRGSGNEQFFGPGTRLTVL.